This T cell receptor beta chain was captured in a study of blood T cell repertoires in COVID-19. Study-wide context: The United States, Italy and Spain supplied acute and convalescent COVID-19 samples.

In the source study's methods: Scientists estimated how many nucleated cells there were by amplifying reference gene primers. The method was immunoSEQ multiplex PCR; TCRdb's version includes in-frame clones alone and lacks a portion of them. That table is the source of V, J and clone size, and D and trimming were worked out from the DNA. The sample carries 160,000 or so clones, approximately 86% recorded once. The CDR3 has 11 amino acids. V gave up 7 bases and J gave up 1 base, with 4 bases separating them. The germline V gene has CDR1 MGHDK and CDR2 SYGVNS. Only one count was recorded for this clone.

Sequenced sample: peripheral blood. The clonotype originates from a woman between 70 and 85 years old with acute or convalescent COVID-19. The rearrangement joins TRBV25-1 to TRBJ1-1; D is uncertain. The CDR3 protein is CASIRNTEAFF. The CDR3 DNA sequence: TGTGCCAGCATCCGGAACACTGAAGCTTTCTTT. The full variable domain, completed using reference TRBV25-1 and TRBJ1-1, is EADIYQTPRYLVIGTGKKITLECSQTMGHDKMYWYQQDPGMELHLIHYSYGVNSTEKGDLSSESTVSRIRTEHFPLTLESARPSHTSQYLCASIRNTEAFFGQGTRLTVV.